A selection of T cell receptor beta chains follows, all from one sample in a study of cytomegalovirus exposure and HLA in healthy donors. Generated by immunoSEQ multiplex PCR, the TCRdb table keeps only in-frame clones and is missing some. The sample includes about 90,000 clones, roughly 80% of them seen just once. Source material: PBMCs. The receptors stem from a man aged 30 to 45 in good health and CMV-seronegative. CDR3s include the opening cysteine and the closing phenylalanine or tryptophan. A D gene is named only where the DNA matches it firmly. Size values are once, few and many counts, or a class for expanded clones, and some rows have none.

>-|TRBJ1-2|-|TRBV28
CASSLSTGSRYGYTF
TGTGCCAGCAGTTTATCAACAGGGTCAAGGTATGGCTACACCTTC
>-|TRBJ2-7|-|TRBV12-5
CASGPTHRFEGEQYF
TGTGCTAGTGGTCCCACGCACAGGTTCGAAGGCGAGCAGTACTTC
>-|TRBJ2-2|TRBD1|TRBV7-2
CASSQSTGVTGELFF
TGTGCCAGCAGCCAGTCTACAGGGGTTACCGGGGAGCTGTTTTTT
>-|TRBJ2-1|TRBD2|TRBV18
CASSPSGGVYNEQFF
TGTGCCAGCTCACCTAGCGGGGGGGTTTACAATGAGCAGTTCTTC
>-|TRBJ2-6|-|TRBV6-1
CASSRDSSGANVLTF
TGTGCCAGCAGTCGAGACAGTTCTGGGGCCAACGTCCTGACTTTC
>-|TRBJ2-1|TRBD2|TRBV5-6
CASSFATSGGEQFF
TGTGCCAGCAGCTTTGCTACTAGCGGGGGCGAGCAGTTCTTC
>-|TRBJ2-5|-|TRBV6-6
CASSELGGTQYF
TGTGCCAGCAGTGAGTTAGGGGGGACCCAGTACTTC
>few|TRBJ2-7|-|TRBV5-1
CASSQSQGGEQYF
TGCGCCAGCAGCCAAAGCCAGGGTGGCGAGCAGTACTTC
>-|TRBJ2-7|-|TRBV5-1
CASSLASSYEQYF
TGCGCCAGCAGCTTGGCCAGCTCCTACGAGCAGTACTTC
>-|TRBJ1-5|-|TRBV9
CASSVGPREGQPQHF
TGTGCCAGCAGCGTAGGACCGAGGGAGGGTCAGCCCCAGCATTTT
>-|TRBJ2-3|TRBD1|TRBV19
CASSLLWDRAPSDTQYF
TGTGCCAGTAGCCTCCTTTGGGACAGGGCCCCTTCAGATACGCAGTATTTT
>-|TRBJ1-6|-|TRBV5-5
CASSFNRAYNSPLHF
TGTGCCAGCAGCTTTAACAGGGCGTATAATTCACCCCTCCACTTT
>-|TRBJ1-5|-|TRBV4-2
CASSQEGQDSNQPQHF
TGTGCCAGCAGCCAAGAGGGGCAGGATAGCAATCAGCCCCAGCATTTT
>-|TRBJ1-1|-|TRBV2
CARKRTDRPEAFF
TGTGCCAGGAAAAGGACAGATCGGCCCGAAGCTTTCTTT
>-|TRBJ2-1|TRBD1|TRBV7-2
CASSLDRGTYNEQFF
TGTGCCAGCAGCTTAGACAGGGGCACCTACAATGAGCAGTTCTTC
>-|TRBJ1-2|-|TRBV27
CASRRLRGLFYGYTF
TGTGCCAGCAGGAGATTACGCGGATTATTCTATGGCTACACCTTC
>-|TRBJ1-6|TRBD1|TRBV9
CASSASGQGSPLHF
TGTGCCAGCAGCGCCTCGGGACAGGGTTCACCCCTCCACTTT
>few|TRBJ1-4|-|TRBV28
CASSPPPGGREKLFF
TGTGCCAGCAGCCCTCCCCCCGGGGGGAGAGAAAAACTGTTTTTT
>-|TRBJ2-7|-|TRBV28
CASSFSRAYEQYF
TGTGCCAGCAGTTTCAGCAGGGCCTACGAGCAGTACTTC
>-|TRBJ1-1|TRBD1|TRBV7-3
CASSIETGGTEAFF
TGTGCCAGCAGCATAGAGACAGGGGGTACTGAAGCTTTCTTT
>-|TRBJ1-2|TRBD1|TRBV19
CASSIRTGNYGYTF
TGTGCCAGTAGTATTCGGACAGGGAACTATGGCTACACCTTC
>-|TRBJ1-2|-|TRBV5-4
CASSLQAGQNYGYTF
TGTGCCAGCAGCTTGCAGGCAGGGCAAAACTATGGCTACACCTTC
>-|TRBJ1-3|TRBD1|TRBV7-9
CASSDNRGSGNTIYF
TGTGCCAGCAGCGATAACAGGGGCTCTGGAAACACCATATATTTT
>-|TRBJ2-3|-|TRBV30
CAWSPTDTQYF
TGTGCCTGGAGTCCGACAGATACGCAGTATTTT
>-|TRBJ1-5|-|TRBV12-2
CASRSIGWGHINQPQHF
TGTGCAAGTCGCTCGATAGGGTGGGGACATATCAATCAGCCCCAGCATTTT
>-|TRBJ2-1|-|TRBV12-5
CASGLTRMGNEQFF
TGTGCTAGTGGTTTGACCAGGATGGGCAATGAGCAGTTCTTC